This passage covers 21 T cell receptor beta chains from one sample sequenced in a study of T cells in localized non-small cell lung cancer. The data were produced by immunoSEQ multiplex PCR, yet TCRdb's version contains in-frame clones alone and is incomplete. The table records fewer than 15,000 clones, around 84% of them present only once. The source was peripheral blood, collected before any cancer treatment. These receptors were obtained from a male donor aged 60 or older with stage III lung adenocarcinoma.

A few counts support this clone. The CDR3 spells CASSGDRVGAEAFF. The CDR3 nucleotides are TGCGCCAGCAGCGGGGACAGAGTTGGGGCTGAAGCTTTCTTT. The chain combines TRBV5-1 with TRBJ1-1; TRBD1 agrees at 7 bases. V gave up 4 bases and J gave up 6 bases; unmatched junction bases: 9. Germline V lookup: CDR1 SGHRS, CDR2 YFSETQ. This CDR3 is built from 14 residues.

The CDR3 reads CASSDGLRGSNQPQHF. As DNA, the CDR3 is TGTGCCAGCAGCGATGGGCTCCGGGGAAGCAATCAGCCCCAGCATTTT. This chain connects TRBV5-8 to TRBJ1-5; no clear D gene. Germline assignment: CDR1 SGHTS and CDR2 YDEGEE. The CDR3 spans 16 residues. The V end lost 4 bases, the J end lost 1 base, and 15 bases lay between the germline ends.

J is TRBJ1-1 and V is TRBV5-1; D remains unclear. Germline V gene sequence: CDR1 SGHRS, CDR2 YFSETQ. Trimming pared 4 bases from V and 0 bases from J, leaving 16 bases between. The CDR3 covers 16 residues. CDR3 region: CASSPGDGRVNTEAFF. CDR3 bases: TGCGCCAGCAGCCCCGGAGACGGACGGGTGAACACTGAAGCTTTCTTT. Full variable domain (outside the CDR3, taken from reference TRBV5-1 and TRBJ1-1): KAGVTQTPRYLIKTRGQQVTLSCSPISGHRSVSWYQQTPGQGLQFLFEYFSETQRNKGNFPGRFSGRQFSNSRSEMNVSTLELGDSALYLCASSPGDGRVNTEAFFGQGTRLTVV.

The chain carries TRBV5-8 and TRBJ2-2; perhaps D is TRBD1 or TRBD2 (5 bases each). CDR3 length equals 16 residues. The germline V gene has CDR1 SGHTS and CDR2 YDEGEE. The V and J ends lost 2 bases and 5 bases respectively, with 16 bases between them. DNA of the CDR3: TGTGCCAGCAGCTTCGGGACGGGTCCTATTACCGGGGAGCTGTTTTTT. As protein: CASSFGTGPITGELFF.

This chain connects TRBV27 to TRBJ2-2; the D gene is possibly TRBD2 (6 bases). Between the trimmed V and J ends, which lost 5 bases and 5 bases, there was a span of 18 bases. The CDR3 is made up of 16 amino acids. Per the germline V gene, CDR1 is MNHEY and CDR2 is SMNVEV (reference sequence). CDR3: CASSPPGVAGTGELFF. In nucleotides, the CDR3 is TGTGCCAGCAGTCCTCCCGGGGTTGCGGGGACCGGGGAGCTGTTTTTT.

This clone was detected once. The V gene is TRBV5-5, the J gene TRBJ2-7; D is unresolved. The ends were cut back, 4 bases at V and 6 bases at J, with 14 bases in the middle. This CDR3 is built from 13 residues. Germline V gives CDR1 SGHKS, CDR2 YYEKEE (reference sequence). CDR3: CASSTRPDLEQYF. In DNA, the CDR3 is TGTGCCAGCAGCACCCGCCCGGACCTCGAGCAGTACTTC. The variable domain in full, completed from reference TRBV5-5 and TRBJ2-7, reads DAGVTQSPTHLIKTRGQQVTLRCSPISGHKSVSWYQQVLGQGPQFIFQYYEKEERGRGNFPDRFSARQFPNYSSELNVNALLLGDSALYLCASSTRPDLEQYFGPGTRLTVT.

V and J are TRBV6-6 and TRBJ2-7; D is ambiguous. The germline gives CDR1 MNHNY, CDR2 SVGAGI (reference sequence). Trimming shortened V by 8 bases and J by 1 base, and 9 bases separated the two germline ends. This CDR3 has 12 amino acids. The CDR3 reads CASSTVSYEQYF. The CDR3, as DNA: TGTGCCAGCTCAACAGTTTCCTACGAGCAGTACTTC.

This chain joins TRBV6-5 and TRBJ2-7; no firm D call. Germline assignment: CDR1 MNHEY and CDR2 SVGAGI. The CDR3 has 12 residues. Trimming shortened V by 6 bases and J by 0 bases, and 6 bases separated the two germline ends. The CDR3, as DNA: TGTGCCAGCAGGCCGAACTCCTACGAGCAGTACTTC. The encoded protein is CASRPNSYEQYF.

This chain connects TRBV19 to TRBJ1-1; no definite D call. The CDR3 runs to 13 residues. Germline V gives CDR1 LNHDA, CDR2 SQIVND (reference sequence). V was trimmed by 8 bases and J by 4 bases, leaving 14 bases between them. CDR3 in DNA: TGTGCCAGTCGGGTGGCACATTCCACTGAAGCTTTCTTT. Its protein product is CASRVAHSTEAFF.

This rearrangement joins TRBV6-5 to TRBJ2-3; D unresolved. The V end was cut by 0 bases, the J end by 2 bases, with 9 bases between. CDR1 is MNHEY and CDR2 is SVGAGI in the germline V gene. The CDR3 is made up of 15 amino acids. The CDR3 bases are TGTGCCAGCAGTTACTCGAGCGTCCCCACAGATACGCAGTATTTT. Its protein product is CASSYSSVPTDTQYF.

The V and J genes are TRBV2 and TRBJ1-2, with no clear D. Germline-derived CDR1 and CDR2 are SNHLY and FYNNEI. The ends were cut back, 8 bases at V and 3 bases at J, with 10 bases in the middle. The CDR3 totals 12 residues. The CDR3, as DNA: TGTGCCAGCGCCGAGGACTACTATGGCTACACCTTC. Translation: CASAEDYYGYTF.

The CDR3 coding sequence is TGTGCCCGTCGTTGGGGGCATAAGGGGGGCGGGTTGGGCAATCAGCCCCAGCATTTT. It translates to CARRWGHKGGGLGNQPQHF. The chain has TRBV19 and TRBJ1-5, with a weak D call TRBD1 (6 bases). CDR1 and CDR2 from the germline V gene are LNHDA and SQIVND (reference sequence). The CDR3 consists of 19 residues. V lost 11 bases and J lost 2, with 31 bases in between.

The J gene is TRBJ2-3, the V gene TRBV5-1, with D possibly matching TRBD2 (5 bases). CDR3 length: 13 amino acids. Germline V CDR1 and CDR2: SGHRS, YFSETQ. V lost 1 base to trimming and J lost 6 bases, with 9 bases between them. CDR3 amino acids: CASSLWGADTQYF. CDR3 DNA sequence: TGCGCCAGCAGCTTGTGGGGAGCCGATACGCAGTATTTT.

V gene TRBV27 combines with J gene TRBJ1-1; possibly TRBD1 for D (5 bases). From germline, CDR1 is MNHEY and CDR2 SMNVEV (reference sequence). V lost 1 base, J lost 6 bases, and 12 bases lay in between. This CDR3 spans 14 amino acids. CDR3 bases: TGTGCCAGCAGTTTATACCAGGGAGGGCCTGAAGCTTTCTTT. Protein: CASSLYQGGPEAFF.

This clone was recorded only once. The rearrangement joins TRBV6-1 to TRBJ2-2; maybe TRBD2 (6 bases). Germline CDR1 reads MNHNS; CDR2 reads SASEGT. The CDR3 sequence is 14 residues long. Trimming pared 11 bases from V and 7 bases from J, leaving 20 bases between. CDR3 DNA: TGTGCCGGCTCACTAGATTGGGGGGTCGGGGAGCTGTTTTTT. Residues: CAGSLDWGVGELFF.

The chain employs TRBV14 and TRBJ1-6; no reliable D call. V gave up 2 bases and J gave up 6 bases, with 2 bases separating them. The CDR3 runs to 12 residues. Germline V CDR1 and CDR2: SGHDN, FVKESK. The CDR3 region has the DNA TGTGCCAGCAGCCAAATTAATTCACCCCTCCACTTT. This gives the protein CASSQINSPLHF.

The chain joins TRBV6-6 to TRBJ2-2; TRBD1 aligns across 7 bases. V shed 7 bases and J 1 base; nucleotides not matched to a gene: 3. Germline V gene sequence: CDR1 MNHNY, CDR2 SVGAGI (reference sequence). This CDR3 is 14 amino acids long. This CDR3 reads CASTRTGNTGELFF. Here the CDR3 DNA reads TGTGCCAGCACCCGGACAGGGAACACCGGGGAGCTGTTTTTT.

The chain combines TRBV7-9 with TRBJ1-4; TRBD1 aligns across 7 bases. J gave up 5 bases and V 5 bases, and 8 bases lay outside the gene matches. The CDR3 spans 15 residues. Germline assignment: CDR1 SEHNR and CDR2 FQNEAQ (reference sequence). CDR3 sequence reads: CASSPRQGENEKLFF. The CDR3 DNA sequence: TGTGCCAGCAGCCCTCGACAGGGTGAAAATGAAAAACTGTTTTTT.

This chain uses TRBV5-1 with TRBJ1-4, with D possibly being TRBD1 (6 bases). Germline CDR1 SGHRS, CDR2 YFSETQ. The CDR3 length is 17 residues. V was pared by 4 bases and J by 5 bases, with 21 bases between. The CDR3 region is CASSAGSNRASNEKLFF. CDR3 bases: TGCGCCAGCAGCGCCGGCTCAAACAGGGCCTCAAATGAAAAACTGTTTTTT. Using reference TRBV5-1 and TRBJ1-4 for the parts outside the CDR3, the full variable domain is KAGVTQTPRYLIKTRGQQVTLSCSPISGHRSVSWYQQTPGQGLQFLFEYFSETQRNKGNFPGRFSGRQFSNSRSEMNVSTLELGDSALYLCASSAGSNRASNEKLFFGSGTQLSVL.

The chain couples TRBV5-1 to TRBJ1-1; 8 bases line up with TRBD1. The CDR3 is 15 amino acids. V was clipped by 1 base and J by 1 base; unmatched bases: 3. The germline V gene encodes CDR1 SGHRS and CDR2 YFSETQ. CDR3 coding DNA: TGCGCCAGCAGCTTGATAGGACAGGGGAACACTGAAGCTTTCTTT. It specifies CASSLIGQGNTEAFF.

The chain couples TRBV28 to TRBJ2-1; 12 bases line up with TRBD2. In germline, CDR1 is MDHEN, CDR2 SYDVKM. V was clipped by 0 bases and J by 10 bases; unmatched bases: 10. This CDR3 is built from 17 residues. The CDR3 DNA reads TGTGCCAGCAGTTTATGGGCGCTAGCGGGGGGGCCGGGAGAGCAGTTCTTC. This translates into CASSLWALAGGPGEQFF. Based on the CDR3 plus reference TRBV28 and TRBJ2-1, the full variable domain is DVKVTQSSRYLVKRTGEKVFLECVQDMDHENMFWYRQDPGLGLRLIYFSYDVKMKEKGDIPEGYSVSREKKERFSLILESASTNQTSMYLCASSLWALAGGPGEQFFGPGTRLTVL.